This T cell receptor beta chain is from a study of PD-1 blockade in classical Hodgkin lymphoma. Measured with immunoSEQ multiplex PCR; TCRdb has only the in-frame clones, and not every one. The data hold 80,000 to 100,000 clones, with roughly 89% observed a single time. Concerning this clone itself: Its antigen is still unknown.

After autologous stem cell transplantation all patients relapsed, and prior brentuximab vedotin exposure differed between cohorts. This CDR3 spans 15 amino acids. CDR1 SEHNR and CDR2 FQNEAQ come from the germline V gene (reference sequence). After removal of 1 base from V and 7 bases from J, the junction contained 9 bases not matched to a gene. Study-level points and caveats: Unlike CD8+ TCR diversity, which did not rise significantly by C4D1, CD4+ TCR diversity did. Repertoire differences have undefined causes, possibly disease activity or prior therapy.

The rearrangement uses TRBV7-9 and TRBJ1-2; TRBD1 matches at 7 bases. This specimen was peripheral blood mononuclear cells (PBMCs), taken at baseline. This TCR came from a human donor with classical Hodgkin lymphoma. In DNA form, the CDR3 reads TGTGCCAGCAGCTTAGGTCGACAGGGACGGGGTGGCTACACCTTC. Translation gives CASSLGRQGRGGYTF.